The 9 T cell receptor beta chains below were found in one sample sequenced in a study of T-cell reconstitution after alpha-beta-depleted transplantation in children. Preparation of the TCRbeta library used unique molecular identifiers. TCRdb re-derived calls from the PCR reads in MiXCR, one entry per CDR3 protein. The sample contains roughly 98,000 distinct CDR3 sequences, about 16% of which appear only once. The sample was PBMCs, mostly from graft donor cells, taken 180 days after TCRalphabeta/CD19-depleted stem cell transplant. These receptor sequences come from a male patient under 10 years old who had a stem cell transplant for acute lymphoblastic leukemia, so the T cells may come from the graft donor.

The V gene is TRBV6-5, the J gene TRBJ1-1; D uncertain. CDR3 length: 17 residues. The V end lost 4 bases, the J end lost 0 bases, and 18 bases lay between the germline ends. Germline loops: CDR1 MNHEY, CDR2 SVGAGI. CDR3 DNA: TGTGCCAGCAGTTCTTACCTCGCTGCCGACATGAACACTGAAGCTTTCTTT. Protein: CASSSYLAADMNTEAFF.

The rearrangement joins TRBV7-8 to TRBJ2-1, with 7 bases that match TRBD1. Germline V gives CDR1 SGHVS, CDR2 FQNEAQ. With V trimmed by 3 bases and J by 4 bases, 6 bases remained unmatched. This CDR3 region has 15 residues. In nucleotides, the CDR3 is TGTGCCAGCAGCTTTCAAGGGGGCGCGTACAATGAGCAGTTCTTC. Translation gives CASSFQGGAYNEQFF.

There are many counts of this clonotype. The chain links TRBV5-6 to TRBJ2-7; either TRBD1 or TRBD2 may fit D (5 bases each). CDR1 and CDR2 from the germline V gene are SGHDT and YYEEEE. The CDR3 runs 14 residues. Deletions cut 4 bases from V and 3 bases from J, with 14 bases between. In nucleotides, the CDR3 is TGTGCCAGCAGCCGGGACGGAGCATTCTACGAGCAGTACTTC. Protein product: CASSRDGAFYEQYF.

This clonotype was picked up many times. V usage is TRBV5-4 and J usage is TRBJ1-1; D remains ambiguous. Between the trimmed V and J ends, which lost 4 bases and 7 bases, there was a span of 14 bases. CDR1 and CDR2 from the germline V gene are SGHNT and YYREEE (reference sequence). This CDR3 region has 13 residues. The CDR3 spells CASSVGWANEAFF. In nucleotides, the CDR3 is TGTGCCAGCAGCGTTGGCTGGGCGAATGAAGCTTTCTTT.

This clonotype occurred many times. V is TRBV20-1 and J is TRBJ1-6; tentative D call: TRBD1 (5 bases). The CDR3 has 13 amino acids. Trimming removed 6 bases from V and 5 bases from J, with 11 bases in between. From germline, CDR1 is DFQATT and CDR2 SNEGSKA (reference sequence). Here the CDR3 reads CSALRGDNSPLHF. The DNA for the CDR3 is TGCAGTGCCCTCCGGGGCGATAATTCACCCCTCCACTTT.

J is TRBJ2-2 and V is TRBV19; perhaps TRBD1 as D (7 bases). Germline values: CDR1 LNHDA, CDR2 SQIVND (reference sequence). The ends were cut back, 6 bases at V and 4 bases at J, with 12 bases in the middle. There are 14 residues in the CDR3. The CDR3 here is CASRPQGGTGELFF. DNA for the CDR3: TGTGCCAGTAGGCCTCAGGGGGGCACCGGGGAGCTGTTTTTT.

This clonotype has only a few counts. The rearrangement links TRBV5-8 to TRBJ1-3; D not resolved. Trimming took 3 bases from V and 0 from J, leaving 13 bases between them. CDR3 size: 16 residues. Germline CDR1 reads SGHTS; CDR2 reads YDEGEE. The CDR3 region is CASSYRGQFSGNTIYF. The CDR3 DNA reads as TGTGCCAGCAGCTACCGAGGGCAGTTCTCTGGAAACACCATATATTTT.

The chain joins TRBV9 to TRBJ2-5; D unclear. Trimming left V 1 base short and J 2 bases short, with 3 bases between. CDR1 and CDR2 (germline): SGDLS, YYNGEE. The CDR3 spans 12 residues. The CDR3 is CASSVSQETQYF. For the CDR3, the DNA is TGTGCCAGCAGCGTATCTCAAGAGACCCAGTACTTC.

CDR3 DNA sequence: TGTGCCAGCAGCTCATCGGACAGGGGGCAAAAGGTTGCCTACGAGCAGTACTTC. Protein: CASSSSDRGQKVAYEQYF. The chain employs TRBV7-8 and TRBJ2-7, with 11 bases matching TRBD1. Germline V gives CDR1 SGHVS, CDR2 FQNEAQ. Trimming removed 4 bases from V and 2 bases from J; junction bases left unmatched: 13. CDR3 length: 18 residues.